The 11 T cell receptor beta chains reported below all come from one sample, sequenced in a study of cytomegalovirus exposure and HLA in healthy donors. PCR primers comprised 60 Vbeta and 13 Jbeta primers. TCRdb keeps only in-frame clones here, not all; method: immunoSEQ multiplex PCR. The data contain 150,000 to 170,000 clones, around 68% of them singletons. Source material: PBMCs. The receptors here all came from a man between 25 and 39 years old in good health and CMV-seronegative.

The CDR3 region is CASSVTGQETQYF. DNA for the CDR3: TGTGCCAGCAGCGTGACAGGCCAAGAGACCCAGTACTTC. This chain connects TRBV5-5 to TRBJ2-5, with D possibly matching TRBD1 (6 bases). The ends were cut back, 4 bases at V and 1 base at J, with 8 bases in the middle. This CDR3 has 13 residues. Germline CDR1 and CDR2: SGHKS and YYEKEE (reference sequence).

As to this clone: At one boundary the junction diverges from the germline segment, which might be a read error. The rearrangement links TRBV6-1 to TRBJ1-5; 7 bases align to TRBD1. CDR1 MNHNS and CDR2 SASEGT come from the germline V gene. The CDR3 is 16 amino acids. CDR3 protein: CASSEGGGGQGQPQNF. CDR3 coding DNA: TGTGCCAGCAGTGAAGGAGGAGGGGGCCAGGGACAGCCCCAGAATTTT.

The chain combines TRBV27 with TRBJ1-6, with D hard to call. Between the trimmed V and J ends, which lost 3 bases and 8 bases, there was a span of 8 bases. The germline V gene has CDR1 MNHEY and CDR2 SMNVEV (reference sequence). This CDR3 contains 13 residues. The CDR3 DNA follows: TGTGCCAGCAGTTTTCTCGGTGATTCACCCCTCCACTTT. This sequence encodes CASSFLGDSPLHF.

The chain recombines TRBV2 with TRBJ1-2, with a tentative D call TRBD1 (5 bases). Trimming cost V 6 bases and J 5 bases, with 13 bases left between them. CDR1 is SNHLY, CDR2 FYNNEI, per germline. The CDR3 spans 13 residues. CDR3 region: CASSPTDSYGYTF. CDR3 in DNA: TGTGCCAGCAGCCCTACTGACAGTTATGGCTACACCTTC.

This clone was seen once. The rearrangement joins TRBV7-2 to TRBJ2-4; D unclear. Trimming shortened V by 9 bases and J by 0 bases, and 9 bases separated the two germline ends. Germline loops: CDR1 SGHTA, CDR2 FQGNSA. This CDR3 comprises 13 residues. DNA of the CDR3: TGTGCCAGTTCGGTTTTAGCCAAAAACATTCAGTACTTC. Its protein is CASSVLAKNIQYF.

The chain employs TRBV7-9 and TRBJ2-7, with D perhaps TRBD2 (6 bases). The V end was cut by 5 bases, the J end by 7 bases, with 24 bases between. Germline loops: CDR1 SEHNR, CDR2 FQNEAQ (reference sequence). The CDR3 loop spans 16 amino acids. The CDR3 DNA follows: TGTGCCAGCAGCCCTCCGGGGACTGAGTATCTCCGGGAGCAGTACTTC. Protein product: CASSPPGTEYLREQYF.

V usage is TRBV6-5 and J usage is TRBJ1-1; possible D gene TRBD1, 6 bases. Between the trimmed V and J ends, which lost 0 bases and 4 bases, there was a span of 15 bases. Germline V gene sequence: CDR1 MNHEY, CDR2 SVGAGI. The CDR3 sequence is 16 residues long. CDR3 in amino acids: CASSYSRGQGGTEAFF. CDR3 nucleotide sequence: TGTGCCAGCAGTTACTCCCGGGGACAAGGCGGCACTGAAGCTTTCTTT.

This clone was detected only a few times. V usage is TRBV9 and J usage is TRBJ1-1, with 7 bases aligning to TRBD1. CDR1 SGDLS and CDR2 YYNGEE come from the germline V gene. Trimming cost V 1 base and J 0 bases; bases outside gene matches: 3. The CDR3 consists of 15 residues. The CDR3 DNA is TGTGCCAGCAGCGTAACAGGGGCCATGAACACTGAAGCTTTCTTT. Its protein is CASSVTGAMNTEAFF.

The V call is TRBV7-3, the J call TRBJ1-1; the match to TRBD1 covers 8 bases. Trimming at V came to 5 bases and at J to 4 bases, leaving 3 bases not matched to a gene. The CDR3 contains 13 residues. Germline loops: CDR1 SGHTA, CDR2 FQGTGA. CDR3 DNA sequence: TGTGCCAGCAGCCAGGGGGCTGGCACTGAAGCTTTCTTT. Translating it yields CASSQGAGTEAFF.

The chain carries TRBV7-9 and TRBJ1-5, with D unclear. The V gene's germline CDR1 is SEHNR and CDR2 FQNEAQ (reference sequence). This CDR3 has 14 residues. Trimming removed 1 base at V and 5 bases at J, with 9 bases between. DNA of the CDR3: TGTGCCAGCAGCTTAGGCGGGGTAGATCAGCCCCAGCATTTT. This sequence encodes CASSLGGVDQPQHF.

The chain couples TRBV27 to TRBJ2-2; unclear D gene. V was shortened by 4 bases and J by 7 bases, with 7 bases between the two germline ends. The V gene's germline CDR1 is MNHEY and CDR2 SMNVEV (reference sequence). The CDR3 totals 12 residues. This CDR3 is CASSSPSGELFF. The CDR3 nucleotides are TGTGCCAGCAGTTCCCCTAGCGGGGAGCTGTTTTTT.